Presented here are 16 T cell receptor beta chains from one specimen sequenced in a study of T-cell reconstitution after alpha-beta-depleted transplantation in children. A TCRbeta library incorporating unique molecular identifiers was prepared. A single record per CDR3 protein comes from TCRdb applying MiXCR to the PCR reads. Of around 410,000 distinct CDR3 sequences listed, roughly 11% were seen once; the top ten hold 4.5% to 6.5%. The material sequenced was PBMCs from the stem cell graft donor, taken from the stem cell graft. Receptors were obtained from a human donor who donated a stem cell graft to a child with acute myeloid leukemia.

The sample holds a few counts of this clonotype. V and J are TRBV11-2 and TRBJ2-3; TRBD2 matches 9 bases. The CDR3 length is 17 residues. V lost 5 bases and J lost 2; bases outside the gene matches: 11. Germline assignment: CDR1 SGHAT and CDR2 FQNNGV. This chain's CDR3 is CASSSGRFGGPTDTQYF. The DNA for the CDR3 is TGTGCCAGCAGCAGCGGGAGGTTCGGGGGACCCACAGATACGCAGTATTTT.

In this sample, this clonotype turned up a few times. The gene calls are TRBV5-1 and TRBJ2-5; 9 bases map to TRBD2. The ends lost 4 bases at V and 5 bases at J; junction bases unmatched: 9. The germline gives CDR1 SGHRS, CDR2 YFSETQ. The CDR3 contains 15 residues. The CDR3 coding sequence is TGCGCCAGCAGCGGAGGCGCGGGAGGGATGGAGACCCAGTACTTC. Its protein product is CASSGGAGGMETQYF.

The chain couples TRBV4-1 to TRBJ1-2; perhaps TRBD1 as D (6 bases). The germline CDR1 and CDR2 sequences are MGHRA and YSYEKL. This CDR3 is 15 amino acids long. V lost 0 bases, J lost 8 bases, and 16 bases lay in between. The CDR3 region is CASSQDPGGLDGYTF. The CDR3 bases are TGCGCCAGCAGCCAAGATCCCGGGGGGCTGGACGGCTACACCTTC.

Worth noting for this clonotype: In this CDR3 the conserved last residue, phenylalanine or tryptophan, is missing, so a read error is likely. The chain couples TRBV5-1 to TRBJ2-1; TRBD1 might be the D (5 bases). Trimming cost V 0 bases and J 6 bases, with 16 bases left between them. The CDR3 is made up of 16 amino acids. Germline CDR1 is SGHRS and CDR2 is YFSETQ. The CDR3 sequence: CASSLAGRAPFNEQFS. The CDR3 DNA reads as TGCGCCAGCAGCTTGGCGGGCAGGGCCCCCTTCAATGAGCAGTTCTCC.

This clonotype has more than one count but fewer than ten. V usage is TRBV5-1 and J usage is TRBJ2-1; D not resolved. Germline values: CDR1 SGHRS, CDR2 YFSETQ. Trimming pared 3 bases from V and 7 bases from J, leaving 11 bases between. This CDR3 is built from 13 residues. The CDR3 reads CASSSLGRNEQFF. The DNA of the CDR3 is TGCGCCAGCAGCTCCTTGGGAAGAAATGAGCAGTTCTTC.

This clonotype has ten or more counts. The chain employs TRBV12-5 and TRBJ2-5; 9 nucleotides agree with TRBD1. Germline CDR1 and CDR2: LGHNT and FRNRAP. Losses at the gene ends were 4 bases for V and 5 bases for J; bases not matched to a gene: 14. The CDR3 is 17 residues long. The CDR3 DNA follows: TGTGCTAGTGGTTCCCCTGGACAGGGGACCTTTGGGGAGACCCAGTACTTC. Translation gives CASGSPGQGTFGETQYF.

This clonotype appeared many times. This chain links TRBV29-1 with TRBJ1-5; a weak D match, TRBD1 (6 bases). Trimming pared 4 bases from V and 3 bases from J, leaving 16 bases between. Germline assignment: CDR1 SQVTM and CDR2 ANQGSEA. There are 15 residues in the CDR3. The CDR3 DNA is TGCAGCGTTGCCCTAACAGGGTCAGACAATCAGCCCCAGCATTTT. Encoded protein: CSVALTGSDNQPQHF.

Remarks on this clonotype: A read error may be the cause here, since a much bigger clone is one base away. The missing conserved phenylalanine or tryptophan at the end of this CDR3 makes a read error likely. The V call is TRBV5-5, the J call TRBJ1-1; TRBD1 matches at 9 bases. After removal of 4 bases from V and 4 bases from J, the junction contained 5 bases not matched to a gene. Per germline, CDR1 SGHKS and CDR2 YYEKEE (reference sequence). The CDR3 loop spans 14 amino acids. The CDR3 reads CASSPYRGLTEAFY. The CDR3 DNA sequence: TGTGCCAGCAGCCCGTACAGGGGGCTCACTGAAGCTTTCTAT.

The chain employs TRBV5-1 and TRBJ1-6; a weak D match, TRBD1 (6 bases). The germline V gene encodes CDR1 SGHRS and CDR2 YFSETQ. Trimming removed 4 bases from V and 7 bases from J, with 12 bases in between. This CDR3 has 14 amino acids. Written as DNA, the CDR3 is TGCGCCAGCAGCGTACAGGGTTGGAATTCACCCCTCCACTTT. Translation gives CASSVQGWNSPLHF.

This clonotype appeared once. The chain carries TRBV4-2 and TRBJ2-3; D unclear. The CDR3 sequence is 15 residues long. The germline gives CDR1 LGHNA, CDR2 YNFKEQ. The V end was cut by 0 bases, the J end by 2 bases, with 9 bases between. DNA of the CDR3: TGTGCCAGCAGCCAAGACCCCGGAACCACAGATACGCAGTATTTT. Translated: CASSQDPGTTDTQYF.

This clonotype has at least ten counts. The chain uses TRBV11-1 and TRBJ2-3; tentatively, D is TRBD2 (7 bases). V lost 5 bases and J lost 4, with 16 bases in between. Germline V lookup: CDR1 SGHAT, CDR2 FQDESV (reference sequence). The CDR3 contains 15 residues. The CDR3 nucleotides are TGTGCCAGCAGCCCCCTCGCGGGGGCCTCAGATACGCAGTATTTT. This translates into CASSPLAGASDTQYF.

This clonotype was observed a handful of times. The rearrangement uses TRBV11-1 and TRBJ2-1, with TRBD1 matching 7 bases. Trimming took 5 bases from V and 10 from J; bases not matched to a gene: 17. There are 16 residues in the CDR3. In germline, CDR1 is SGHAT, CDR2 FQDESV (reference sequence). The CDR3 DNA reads TGTGCCAGCAGCCCCATGCCGAGGAAGGGGGCTAGCGAGCAGTTCTTC. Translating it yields CASSPMPRKGASEQFF.

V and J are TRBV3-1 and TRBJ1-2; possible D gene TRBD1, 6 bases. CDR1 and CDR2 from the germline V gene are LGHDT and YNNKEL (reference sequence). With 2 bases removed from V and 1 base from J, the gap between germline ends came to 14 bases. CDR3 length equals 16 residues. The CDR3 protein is CASSQRATGLNYGYTF. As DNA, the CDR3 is TGTGCCAGCAGCCAAAGGGCGACAGGACTTAACTATGGCTACACCTTC.

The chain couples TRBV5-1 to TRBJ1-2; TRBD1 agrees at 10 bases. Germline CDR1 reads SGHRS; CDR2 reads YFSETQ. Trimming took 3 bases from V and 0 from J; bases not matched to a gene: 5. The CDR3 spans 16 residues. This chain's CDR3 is CASSWGQGPTNYGYTF. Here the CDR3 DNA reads TGCGCCAGCAGCTGGGGACAGGGGCCTACTAACTATGGCTACACCTTC.

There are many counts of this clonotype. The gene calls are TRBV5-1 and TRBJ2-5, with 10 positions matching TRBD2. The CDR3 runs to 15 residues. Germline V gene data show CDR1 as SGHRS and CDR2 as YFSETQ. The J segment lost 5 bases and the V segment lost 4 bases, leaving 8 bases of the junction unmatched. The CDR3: CASSQGLALEETQYF. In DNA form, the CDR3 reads TGCGCCAGCAGCCAGGGACTAGCGTTGGAGGAGACCCAGTACTTC.

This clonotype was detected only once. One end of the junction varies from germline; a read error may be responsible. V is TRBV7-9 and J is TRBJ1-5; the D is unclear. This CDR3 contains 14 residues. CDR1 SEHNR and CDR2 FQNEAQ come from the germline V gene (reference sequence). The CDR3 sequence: CASSERGRAQPQHF. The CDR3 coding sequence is TGTGCCAGCAGCGAGCGTGGGAGGGCTCAGCCCCAGCATTTC.